This T cell receptor (beta chain) was observed in a study of early stage breast cancer tumors. Profiling relied on immunoSEQ multiplex PCR, and the TCRdb table lists in-frame clones only, not all of them. The table has 25,000 to 30,000 clones, around 50% seen once. Per the germline V gene, CDR1 is MDHEN and CDR2 is SYDVKM. The CDR3 loop spans 15 amino acids. Trimming removed 2 bases at V and 4 bases at J, with 14 bases between. This TCR derives from a person aged 45-60 years with breast cancer. Sequenced: breast tumor tissue. This chain joins TRBV28 and TRBJ2-5, with a possible D match to TRBD2 (6 bases). CDR3 in amino acids: CASSLGGSIRETQYF. As DNA, the CDR3 is TGTGCCAGCAGTTTAGGGGGGTCGATACGAGAGACCCAGTACTTC.